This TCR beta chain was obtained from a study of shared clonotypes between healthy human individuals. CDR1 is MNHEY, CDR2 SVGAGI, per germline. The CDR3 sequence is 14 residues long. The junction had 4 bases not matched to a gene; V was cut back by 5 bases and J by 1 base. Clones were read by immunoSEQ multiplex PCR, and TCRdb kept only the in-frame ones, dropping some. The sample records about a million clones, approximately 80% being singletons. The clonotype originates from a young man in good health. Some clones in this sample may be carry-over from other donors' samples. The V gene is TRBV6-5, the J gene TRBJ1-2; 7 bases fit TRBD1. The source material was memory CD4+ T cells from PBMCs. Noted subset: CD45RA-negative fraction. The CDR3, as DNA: TGTGCCAGCAGTCCAGGGGGGAATAACTATGGCTACACCTTC. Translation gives CASSPGGNNYGYTF.